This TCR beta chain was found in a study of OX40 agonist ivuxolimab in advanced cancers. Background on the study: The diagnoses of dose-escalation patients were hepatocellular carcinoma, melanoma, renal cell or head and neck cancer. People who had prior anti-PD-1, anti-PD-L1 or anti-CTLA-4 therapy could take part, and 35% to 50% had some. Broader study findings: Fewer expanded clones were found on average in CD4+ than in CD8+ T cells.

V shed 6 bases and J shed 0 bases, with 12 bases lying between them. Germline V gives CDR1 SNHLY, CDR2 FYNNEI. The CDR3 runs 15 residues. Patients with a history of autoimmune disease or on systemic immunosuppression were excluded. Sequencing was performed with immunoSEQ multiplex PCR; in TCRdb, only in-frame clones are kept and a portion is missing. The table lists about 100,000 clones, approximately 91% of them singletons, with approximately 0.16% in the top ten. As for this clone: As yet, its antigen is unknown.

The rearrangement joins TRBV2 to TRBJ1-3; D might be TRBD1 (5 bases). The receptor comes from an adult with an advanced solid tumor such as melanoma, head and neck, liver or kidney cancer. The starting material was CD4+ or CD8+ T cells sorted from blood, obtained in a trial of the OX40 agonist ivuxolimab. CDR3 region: CASSPRGASGNTIYF. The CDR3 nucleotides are TGTGCCAGCAGCCCTAGAGGGGCCTCTGGAAACACCATATATTTT.